This T cell receptor (beta chain) was identified during a study of graft-versus-host responses after intestinal transplantation. Study-level information: All of the recipients had induction that used anti-thymocyte globulin, then tacrolimus and steroids for approximately 3 years.

Germline assignment: CDR1 MDHEN and CDR2 SYDVKM. The CDR3 length is 14 residues. Trimming left V 2 bases short and J 2 bases short, with 10 bases between. TCRdb's table, derived via immunoSEQ multiplex PCR, lists solely in-frame clones and lacks some. The sample shows about 130,000 clones, 80% to 95% of them seen only once. With respect to this clone: The antigen is unknown.

The chain is built from TRBV28 and TRBJ2-7, with D perhaps TRBD2 (6 bases). The clonotype comes from a human donor who received an intestinal transplant. The source material was unstimulated CD4+ T cells sorted from spleen or lymph node cells, sampled before intestinal transplant. The CDR3 here is CASSLSGGAYEQYF. CDR3 sequence (DNA): TGTGCCAGCAGTTTAAGTGGAGGGGCCTACGAGCAGTACTTC.